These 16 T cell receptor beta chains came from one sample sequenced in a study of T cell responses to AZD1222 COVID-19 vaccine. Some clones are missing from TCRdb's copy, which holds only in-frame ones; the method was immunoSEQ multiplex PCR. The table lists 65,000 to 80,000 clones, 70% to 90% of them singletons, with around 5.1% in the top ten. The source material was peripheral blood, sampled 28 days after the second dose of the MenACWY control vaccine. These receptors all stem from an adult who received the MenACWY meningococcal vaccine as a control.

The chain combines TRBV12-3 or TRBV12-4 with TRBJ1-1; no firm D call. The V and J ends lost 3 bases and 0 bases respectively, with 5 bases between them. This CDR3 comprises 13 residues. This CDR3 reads CASSLSLNTEAFF. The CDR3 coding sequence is TGTGCCAGCAGTTTGTCCCTGAACACTGAAGCTTTCTTT.

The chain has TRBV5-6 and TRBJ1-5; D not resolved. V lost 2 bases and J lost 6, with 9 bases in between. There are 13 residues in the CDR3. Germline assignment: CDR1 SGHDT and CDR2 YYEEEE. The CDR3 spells CASSLRVGQPQHF. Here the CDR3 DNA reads TGTGCCAGCAGCTTACGGGTCGGTCAGCCCCAGCATTTT.

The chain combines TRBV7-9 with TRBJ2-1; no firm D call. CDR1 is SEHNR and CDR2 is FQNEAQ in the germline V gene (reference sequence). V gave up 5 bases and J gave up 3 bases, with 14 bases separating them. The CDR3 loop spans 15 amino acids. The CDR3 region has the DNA TGTGCCAGCAGCGCCGGCATTCCAGGCTACAATGAGCAGTTCTTC. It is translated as CASSAGIPGYNEQFF.

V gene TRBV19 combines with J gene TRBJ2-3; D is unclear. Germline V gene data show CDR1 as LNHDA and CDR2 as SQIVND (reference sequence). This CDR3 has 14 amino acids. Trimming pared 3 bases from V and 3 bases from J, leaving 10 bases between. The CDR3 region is CASSIRTLTDTQYF. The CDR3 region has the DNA TGTGCCAGTAGTATTCGAACCCTAACAGATACGCAGTATTTT.

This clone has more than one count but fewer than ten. The chain's CDR3 is CASRITGTAYEQYF. Written as DNA, the CDR3 is TGTGCCAGCAGAATAACCGGGACAGCTTACGAGCAGTACTTC. The V and J genes are TRBV6-1 and TRBJ2-7, with 7 bases lining up with TRBD1. The CDR3 sequence is 14 residues long. The germline gives CDR1 MNHNS, CDR2 SASEGT. Trimming at V came to 6 bases and at J to 4 bases, leaving 9 bases not matched to a gene.

CDR3 nucleotide sequence: TGTGCCAGCTCACCCCCCAAGGCGCACGGGGAGCTGTTTTTT. This translates into CASSPPKAHGELFF. The V call is TRBV18, the J call TRBJ2-2; no reliable D call. Per the germline V gene, CDR1 is KGHSH and CDR2 is LQKENI. Trimming left V 3 bases short and J 7 bases short, with 12 bases between. The length of the CDR3 is 14 residues.

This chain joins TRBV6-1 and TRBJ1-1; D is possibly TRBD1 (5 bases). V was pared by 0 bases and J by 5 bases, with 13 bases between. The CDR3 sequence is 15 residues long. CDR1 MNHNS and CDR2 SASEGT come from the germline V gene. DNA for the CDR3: TGTGCCAGCAGTGAAGCGCTGGGGGGAGGGACTGAAGCTTTCTTT. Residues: CASSEALGGGTEAFF.

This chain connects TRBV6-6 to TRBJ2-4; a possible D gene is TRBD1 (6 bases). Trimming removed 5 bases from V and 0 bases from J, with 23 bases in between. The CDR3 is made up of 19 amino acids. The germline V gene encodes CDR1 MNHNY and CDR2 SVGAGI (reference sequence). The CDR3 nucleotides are TGTGCCAGCAGTCCACCATGGACAGAAAGTAGTGTAGCCAAAAACATTCAGTACTTC. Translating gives CASSPPWTESSVAKNIQYF.

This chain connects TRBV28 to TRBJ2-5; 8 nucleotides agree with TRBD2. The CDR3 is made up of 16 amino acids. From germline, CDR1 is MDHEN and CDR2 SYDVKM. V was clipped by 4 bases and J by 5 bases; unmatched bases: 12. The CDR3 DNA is TGTGCCAGCAGTTCCCTAGGGGTGACTAGCGCGGAGACCCAGTACTTC. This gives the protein CASSSLGVTSAETQYF.

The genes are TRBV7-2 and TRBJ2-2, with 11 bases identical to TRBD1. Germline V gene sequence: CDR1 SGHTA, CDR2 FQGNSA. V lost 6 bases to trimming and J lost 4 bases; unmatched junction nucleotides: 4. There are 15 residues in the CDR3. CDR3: CASSSGTGGTGELFF. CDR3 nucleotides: TGTGCCAGCAGTTCCGGGACAGGGGGCACCGGGGAGCTGTTTTTT.

CDR3 in DNA: TGCGCCAGCAGCCACAGGGGGGGTTACACTGAAGCTTTCTTT. Translated, it gives CASSHRGGYTEAFF. The chain has TRBV4-1 and TRBJ1-1; 7 nucleotides line up with TRBD1. The CDR3 consists of 14 residues. In germline, CDR1 is MGHRA, CDR2 YSYEKL. Trimming at V came to 3 bases and at J to 3 bases, leaving 4 bases not matched to a gene.

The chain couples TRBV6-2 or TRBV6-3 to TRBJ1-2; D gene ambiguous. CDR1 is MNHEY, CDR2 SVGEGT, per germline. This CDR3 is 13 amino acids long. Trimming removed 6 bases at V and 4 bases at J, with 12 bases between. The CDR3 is CASSRAGSYGYTF. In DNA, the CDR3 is TGTGCCAGCAGCCGAGCCGGGAGCTATGGCTACACCTTC.

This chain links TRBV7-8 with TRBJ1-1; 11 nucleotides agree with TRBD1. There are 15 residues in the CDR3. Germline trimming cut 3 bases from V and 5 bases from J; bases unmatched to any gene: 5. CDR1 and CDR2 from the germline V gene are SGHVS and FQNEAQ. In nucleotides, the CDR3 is TGTGCCAGCAGCTTCGGACAGGGGGCTAGAACTGAAGCTTTCTTT. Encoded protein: CASSFGQGARTEAFF.

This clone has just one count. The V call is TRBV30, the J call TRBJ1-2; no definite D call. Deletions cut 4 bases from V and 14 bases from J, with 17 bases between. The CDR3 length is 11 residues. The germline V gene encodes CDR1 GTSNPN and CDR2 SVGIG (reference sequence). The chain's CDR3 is CAWNLGRTATF. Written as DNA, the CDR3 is TGTGCCTGGAACTTAGGGAGGACGGCTACCTTC.

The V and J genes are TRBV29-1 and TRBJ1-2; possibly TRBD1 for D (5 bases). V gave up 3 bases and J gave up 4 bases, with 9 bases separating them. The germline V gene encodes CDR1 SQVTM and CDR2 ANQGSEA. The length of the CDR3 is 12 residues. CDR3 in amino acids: CSVEPGGYGYTF. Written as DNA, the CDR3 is TGCAGCGTTGAGCCCGGGGGCTATGGCTACACCTTC.

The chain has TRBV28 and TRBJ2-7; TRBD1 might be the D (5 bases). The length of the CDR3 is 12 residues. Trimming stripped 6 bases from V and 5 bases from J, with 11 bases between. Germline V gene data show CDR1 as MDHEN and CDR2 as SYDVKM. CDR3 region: CASRQTTDEQYF. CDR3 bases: TGTGCCAGCAGACAAACGACAGACGAGCAGTACTTC. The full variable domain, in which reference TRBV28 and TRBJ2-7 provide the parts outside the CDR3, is DVKVTQSSRYLVKRTGEKVFLECVQDMDHENMFWYRQDPGLGLRLIYFSYDVKMKEKGDIPEGYSVSREKKERFSLILESASTNQTSMYLCASRQTTDEQYFGPGTRLTVT.